The entry that follows covers one T cell receptor beta chain sequence. Its antigen is not identified. Sequencing used immunoSEQ multiplex PCR; TCRdb keeps in-frame clones, though not all of them. The sample holds about 1 million clones; around 76% are singletons and the top ten take approximately 1.3%. The data derive from a study of shared clonotypes between healthy human individuals. Study conclusions and caveats: Shared clonotypes across all four donors exceeded non-shared ones in generation probability. Only blood underwent sampling, and tissue repertoires likely differ. An anticipated effect of sequencing depth on clonotype sharing among donors was recognized. In several donors, around 4.8% of naive CD4 clonotypes appeared in common.

Material for sequencing was memory CD4+ T cells sorted from blood. Subset noted: CD45RA-negative fraction. The origin of this receptor is a man aged 18 to 30 in good health.

The CDR3 spells CASGDGSYEQYF. The CDR3, as DNA: TGTGCCAGCGGGGACGGCTCCTACGAGCAGTACTTC. This chain links TRBV25-1 with TRBJ2-7; D may be TRBD1 or TRBD2 (5 bases each). V lost 8 bases to trimming and J lost 0 bases, with 8 bases between them. This CDR3 comprises 12 residues. Germline V gene data show CDR1 as MGHDK and CDR2 as SYGVNS.